This TCR beta chain was identified during a study of cytomegalovirus exposure and HLA in healthy donors (dated by TCRdb to between 2016 and 2019). In terms of the full investigation: An earlier analysis of more than 550 of the donors reported approximately 280 Gb of sequence data and around 120 million unique TCR beta sequences obtained from about 179 million T cells. An early release that covered several hundred HLA-typed donors contained approximately 320 gigabases of sequencing data and 65 million to 100 million unique TCR sequences. Among the roughly 400 genotyped donors, approximately 81% belonged to the genetic ancestry cluster associated with self-reported Caucasian donors. The study was designed to test whether signatures of past pathogen exposure could be identified by cataloging public T cell receptors. The study used immunosequencing to profile the T cell repertoires of several hundred subjects and linked those repertoires to cytomegalovirus serostatus. Along with the roughly 710-subject first cohort, a separate validation cohort of over a hundred different subjects was used. The study combined high-throughput TCR immunosequencing, statistical association of individual TCRs with disease status, and machine learning to predict cytomegalovirus infection status. To study patterns of TCR occurrence, a later analysis re-analyzed previously published TCR beta repertoires from under 750 donors and added high-resolution HLA genotyping. The later analysis used no new phenotypic data to find candidate immune exposures, relying instead on TCR beta sequences and their occurrence across donors. In an earlier analysis of 587 of the donors, high-throughput TCR beta sequencing was used to judge whether each TCR beta V gene segment behaved as functional or pseudogenic. Alongside the repertoire data, information on donor age, sex, ethnicity and CMV serostatus was compiled. A later genetic analysis took genome-wide SNP genotypes for about 65% of the 666 donors and used that subset as a discovery cohort. All discovery cohort repertoires had been generated on a single sequencing platform. Both class I and class II loci were covered by HLA typing, at four-digit resolution. The number of donors typed differed by locus, with about 629-630 for A, B, C, DRB1 and DQB1, roughly 550 for DQA1, 600 to 610 for DPA1, and roughly 450 for DPB1. A few DR-DQ haplotypes were handled as single units for association and clustering because linkage in the cohort was strong. On average, about 200,000 unique TCR beta nucleotide sequences were sequenced per donor among a few hundred genotyped donors of the cohort, with about 19% of those sequences being non-productive. Study-level results and caveats: Several of the top co-occurrence clusters appeared to be linked to parvovirus B19, influenza, CMV and Epstein-Barr virus, according to a later analysis. In a later analysis, TCR association rates were found to vary across HLA loci, with the most associated TCRs seen for DRB1 alleles and the fewest for HLA-C alleles. In a later analysis, most CMV-associated TCR beta chains were found to appear HLA-restricted, with HLA associations seemingly driven largely by CMV exposure. A group of highly shared sequence variants was considered likely to be a technical artifact of the sequencing pipeline. CMV serostatus was the only immune exposure information available for the cohort. The study listed 150 to 200 TCR beta chains as associated with cytomegalovirus. The authors suggested that the approach could potentially be generalized to other disease states and immunological phenotypes. Correlated functional status among segregating V segments might be attributable to linkage disequilibrium, but an unknown experimental factor could not be ruled out. In an earlier analysis of several hundred of the donors, most TCR beta V segments were observed in productive rearrangements about 87% or about 30% of the time, broadly matching IMGT annotations. A further reported finding was that TCR beta sequences accurately predicted the HLA-A and HLA-B alleles for most subjects in the first cohort. The 87-base-pair reads could not distinguish some IMGT-functional V segments, including TRBV6-2 and TRBV6-3, so those segments were excluded. In a later analysis, some 17,000 TCR beta sequences were associated with specific HLA alleles at a false discovery rate of 0.05. A few of the identified cytomegalovirus-associated TCR beta chains were confirmed in vitro to be specific for cytomegalovirus antigens. In a later analysis, HLA-associated TCR beta chains were found to be more clonally expanded and to have lower generation probabilities than equally common non-associated chains. In this cohort, only TCR beta chains were sequenced, and detectable features were limited by the absence of alpha or paired-chain data. Cytomegalovirus status was reported to be diagnosed by the classifier with high specificity and sensitivity in both the original and validation cohorts. Presence/absence analyses assumed roughly uniform sequencing depth across donors, an assumption that may not hold. The earlier analysis of fewer than 750 of the donors excluded roughly 16 rarely observed V segments, including chromosome 9 orphons, because counts were too low. An association between a missense DCLRE1C variant and V-gene and J-gene trimming of TCR beta chains was found in a later genetic analysis and replicated in an independent cohort. Because HLA typing was unavailable for some donors at each locus, only the typed subset was used in association tests. In a later genetic analysis, fewer N-insertions in productive TCRs were reported among donors in an Asian-associated ancestry cluster than the approximately 630-donor mean. Assigning TCR associations to individual alleles was difficult when HLA alleles, especially DR and DQ, strongly co-occurred. While some public TCRs were present in many individuals, most TCR sequences turned up only very rarely across donors.

The V end loses 2 bases and the J end loses 7 bases, and a stretch of 21 bases separates them. Spanning cysteine to phenylalanine, the CDR3 consists of 16 amino acids. CDR3 DNA only is kept here, 48 bases in frame from base 1. CDR1 and CDR2, looked up from the germline V gene (reference sequence), are SGHNT and YYREEE. This clone was detected once. Its antigen is not yet known. Per-base qualities were not stored, and no clone one base away is much larger. The cohort comprised around 700 healthy bone marrow donors. Cohort members were all nominally healthy when sampled, although unrecorded immune exposures were likely present. The donor was CMV seropositive and was included in the group of 300 or so seropositive cohort members. Every donor gave a peripheral blood sample, and the peripheral blood mononuclear cells from that sample were used for TCR beta sequencing. Genomic DNA was extracted from the blood cell samples with the Qiagen DNeasy Blood Extraction Kit.

Receptors were amplified or captured by the immunoSEQ multiplex PCR assay. For the multiplex PCR, a mixture combining 60 forward primers for TCR Vbeta segments and 13 reverse primers for TCR Jbeta segments was used. A multiplex PCR assay on genomic DNA amplified the CDR3 region of rearranged TCR beta genes. Amplified TCR beta libraries were sequenced as 87-base-pair reads on the Illumina HiSeq System. Turning to the authors' computational methods: In a later analysis, some 80 million unique TCR beta chains were counted across the approximately 670 repertoires, and roughly 11 million of these chains were shared by at least two donors. Raw reads were error-corrected and collapsed into unique sequences by a nearest-neighbor algorithm in which closely related sequences were merged to remove PCR and sequencing errors. To assign V, D and J gene segments, CDR3 sequences were aligned to IMGT reference sequences. For a sequence to be retained, at least a six-nucleotide match to both a V gene segment and a J gene segment was required. Rearrangements were called productive when the CDR3 lacked stop codons and stayed in frame with V and J; all others were non-productive. CDR3 was defined according to IMGT convention as the region running from the second conserved V-encoded cysteine to the conserved J-encoded phenylalanine. In an earlier analysis of more than 550 of the donors, sequences lacking an unambiguous match to a single V gene segment were excluded. In an earlier analysis of about 590 of the donors, a V segment was called functional when productive rearrangements were above 56.7%, and segregating when the standard deviation between donors exceeded 5%. A statistical classification framework was built for diagnosing cytomegalovirus status from the catalog of TCR beta chain sequences. A later analysis assigned V and J genes by comparing TCR nucleotide sequences with IMGT/GENE-DB human TR gene sequences. Using the TCRdist pipeline, a later analysis assigned CDR3 sequences along with most-parsimonious VDJ recombination scenarios. In a later analysis, each TCR beta chain was defined by its CDR3 amino acid sequence together with its V-gene family, and reads lacking a unique V-gene family were excluded. A later analysis removed nearly 600 highly shared, low-generation-probability nucleotide sequences to deal with suspected cross-contamination and a sequencing artifact. In a later analysis, a clonal expansion index for each public chain was calculated from normalized within-repertoire ranks of inferred template counts. In a later analysis, generation probabilities were computed with a VDJ recombination model fitted to out-of-frame rearrangements, and the resulting probabilities were checked against IGoR. Hypergeometric tests were used in a later analysis to score TCR-TCR, TCR-HLA and TCR-CMV co-occurrence, with a repertoire-size bias correction applied to the TCR pairs. In a later analysis, false discovery rates were estimated by permuting HLA or CMV assignments 20 times. A later analysis grouped co-occurring TCRs with DBSCAN, adding TCRdist sequence similarity when clustering within HLA-allele-positive subsets. Co-occurrence clustering excluded repertoires with fewer than 30,000 or more than 120,000 public chains, plus five with anomalous nucleotide sharing. The table was pulled from immuneACCESS by TCRdb, which kept in-frame rearrangements only. Such tables lose some clones; where checked, under half of the loss comes from unresolved V genes, and the rest has no known cause. That table supplies the V and J calls and clone size; D and trimming were determined from the DNA. Across this sample there are around 58,000 clones, with about 69% seen only once. The top ten clones comprise roughly 35% of the sample.

This clonotype was obtained from a man in his forties or fifties in good health and CMV-seropositive. The sequenced material came from PBMCs. The chain employs TRBV5-4 and TRBJ1-2; TRBD1 could be the D gene, as 5 bases match. The CDR3 region reads CASSLPKDGGLGGYTF. The DNA reads as follows: TGTGCCAGCAGCTTACCTAAGGACGGGGGATTGGGTGGCTACACCTTC.